This T cell receptor beta chain was identified during a study of shared clonotypes between healthy human individuals. Study background: The cohort comprised a couple of women and a few men. Their ages spanned 18 to 49 years.

In regard to this clone: Its antigen is not identified.

Whole-study findings and limits: It was the few donors that limited the genetic and exposure-history diversity represented.

It was at deep level that the assay was run. An even split of each subset's genomic DNA across several immunoSEQ plates was performed. Sequenced by immunoSEQ multiplex PCR; TCRdb stores in-frame clones only, minus some. The data show a few hundred thousand clones, around 80% seen once. Germline V CDR1 and CDR2: GTSNPN, SVGIG (reference sequence). The CDR3 is 14 amino acids. The V and J ends lost 2 bases and 8 bases, in that order; junction bases with no gene match: 8. The sequence derives from a woman aged 40 to 50 in good health. Some clones in this sample may be carry-over from other donors' samples. The chain couples TRBV30 to TRBJ2-1; 8 bases match TRBD2. Sequencing was performed on PBMCs. The CDR3 loop is CAWSSESGRYEQFF. CDR3 nucleotides: TGTGCCTGGAGTAGCGAAAGCGGGAGATATGAGCAGTTCTTC.